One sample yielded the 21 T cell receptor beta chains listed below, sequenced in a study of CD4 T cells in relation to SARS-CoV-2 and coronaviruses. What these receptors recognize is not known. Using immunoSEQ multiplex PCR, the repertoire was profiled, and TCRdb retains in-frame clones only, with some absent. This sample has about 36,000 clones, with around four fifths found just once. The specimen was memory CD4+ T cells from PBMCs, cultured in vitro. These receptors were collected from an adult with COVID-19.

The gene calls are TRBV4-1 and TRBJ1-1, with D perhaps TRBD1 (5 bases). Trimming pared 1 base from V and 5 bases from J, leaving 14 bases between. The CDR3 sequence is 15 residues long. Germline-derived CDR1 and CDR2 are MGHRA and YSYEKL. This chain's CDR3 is CASSQVSQGRTEAFF. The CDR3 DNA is TGCGCCAGCAGCCAAGTGTCTCAGGGTCGGACTGAAGCTTTCTTT.

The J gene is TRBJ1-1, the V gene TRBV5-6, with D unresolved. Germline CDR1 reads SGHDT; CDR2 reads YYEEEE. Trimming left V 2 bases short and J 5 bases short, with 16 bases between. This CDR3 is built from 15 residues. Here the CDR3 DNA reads TGTGCCAGCAGCTTTCCCCCGAGTCTAGGAACTGAAGCTTTCTTT. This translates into CASSFPPSLGTEAFF.

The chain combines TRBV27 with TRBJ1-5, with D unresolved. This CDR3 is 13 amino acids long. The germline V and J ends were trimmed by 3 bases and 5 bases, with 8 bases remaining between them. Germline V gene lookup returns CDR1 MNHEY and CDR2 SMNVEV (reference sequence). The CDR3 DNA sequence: TGTGCCAGCAGTTTCCAGGAATATCAGCCCCAGCATTTT. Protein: CASSFQEYQPQHF.

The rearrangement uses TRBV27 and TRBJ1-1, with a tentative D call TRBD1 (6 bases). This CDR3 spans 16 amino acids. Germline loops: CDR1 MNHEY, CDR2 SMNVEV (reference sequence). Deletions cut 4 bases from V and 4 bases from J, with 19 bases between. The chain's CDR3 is CASSSLNRASSTEAFF. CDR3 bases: TGTGCCAGCAGTTCCCTCAACAGGGCTTCATCCACTGAAGCTTTCTTT.

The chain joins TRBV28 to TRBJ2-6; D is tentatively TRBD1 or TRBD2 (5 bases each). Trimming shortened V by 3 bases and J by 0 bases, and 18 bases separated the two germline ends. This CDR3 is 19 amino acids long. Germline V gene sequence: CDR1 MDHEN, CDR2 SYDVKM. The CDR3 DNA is TGTGCCAGCAGTTTCGAACCCCGGGACCCCCGCTCTGGGGCCAACGTCCTGACTTTC. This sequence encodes CASSFEPRDPRSGANVLTF.

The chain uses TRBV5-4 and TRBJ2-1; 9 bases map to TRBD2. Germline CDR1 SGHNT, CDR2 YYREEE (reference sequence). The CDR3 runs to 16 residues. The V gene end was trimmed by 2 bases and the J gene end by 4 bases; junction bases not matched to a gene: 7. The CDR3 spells CASSFGGGRGYNEQFF. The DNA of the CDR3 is TGTGCCAGCAGCTTTGGTGGCGGGAGGGGGTACAATGAGCAGTTCTTC.

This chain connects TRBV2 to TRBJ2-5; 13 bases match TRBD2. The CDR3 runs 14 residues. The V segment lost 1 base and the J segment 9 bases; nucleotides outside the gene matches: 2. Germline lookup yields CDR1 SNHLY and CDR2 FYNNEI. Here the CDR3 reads CASSEGTSGSSQYF. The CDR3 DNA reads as TGTGCCAGCAGTGAAGGGACTAGCGGGAGTTCCCAGTACTTC.

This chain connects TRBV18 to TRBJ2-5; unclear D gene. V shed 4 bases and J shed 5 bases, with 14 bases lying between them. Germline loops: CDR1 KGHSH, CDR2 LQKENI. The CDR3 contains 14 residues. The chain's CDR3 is CASSQSSGRETQYF. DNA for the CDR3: TGTGCCAGCTCACAGTCCTCAGGCCGGGAGACCCAGTACTTC. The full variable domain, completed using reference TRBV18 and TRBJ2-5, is NAGVMQNPRHLVRRRGQEARLRCSPMKGHSHVYWYRQLPEEGLKFMVYLQKENIIDESGMPKERFSAEFPKEGPSILRIQQVVRGDSAAYFCASSQSSGRETQYFGPGTRLLVL.

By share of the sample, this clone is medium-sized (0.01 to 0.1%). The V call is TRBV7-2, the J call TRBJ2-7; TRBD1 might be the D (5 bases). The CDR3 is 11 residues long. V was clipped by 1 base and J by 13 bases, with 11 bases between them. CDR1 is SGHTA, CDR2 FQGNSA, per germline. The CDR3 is CASSLEYDRYF. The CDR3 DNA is TGTGCCAGCAGCTTAGAATACGACAGATACTTC.

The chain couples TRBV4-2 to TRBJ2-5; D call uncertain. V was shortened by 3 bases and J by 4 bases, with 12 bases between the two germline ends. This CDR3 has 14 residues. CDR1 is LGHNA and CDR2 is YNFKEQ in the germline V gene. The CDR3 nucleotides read TGTGCCAGCAGCCATGCTAGGACGGGAGAGACCCAGTACTTC. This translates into CASSHARTGETQYF.

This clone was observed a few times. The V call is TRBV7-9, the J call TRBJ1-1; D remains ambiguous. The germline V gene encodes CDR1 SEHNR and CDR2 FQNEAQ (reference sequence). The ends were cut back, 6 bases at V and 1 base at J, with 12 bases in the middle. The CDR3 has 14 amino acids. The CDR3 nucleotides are TGTGCCAGCAGTACGTGGCCAGAGAACACTGAAGCTTTCTTT. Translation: CASSTWPENTEAFF.

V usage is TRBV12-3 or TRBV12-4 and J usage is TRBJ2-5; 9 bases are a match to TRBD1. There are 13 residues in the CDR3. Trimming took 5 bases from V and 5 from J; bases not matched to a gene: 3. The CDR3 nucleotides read TGTGCCAGCAGTCCGGGGACAGGGGAGACCCAGTACTTC. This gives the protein CASSPGTGETQYF.

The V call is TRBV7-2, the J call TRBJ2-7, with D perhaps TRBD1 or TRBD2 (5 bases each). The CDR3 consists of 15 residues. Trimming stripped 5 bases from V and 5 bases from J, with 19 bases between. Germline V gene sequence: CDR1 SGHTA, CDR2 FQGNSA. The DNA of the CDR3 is TGTGCCAGCAGCCCCTTTCCCCGGGGCCGCGACGAGCAGTACTTC. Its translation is CASSPFPRGRDEQYF. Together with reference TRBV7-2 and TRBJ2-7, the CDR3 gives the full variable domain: GAGVSQSPSNKVTEKGKDVELRCDPISGHTALYWYRQSLGQGLEFLIYFQGNSAPDKSGLPSDRFSAERTGGSVSTLTIQRTQQEDSAVYLCASSPFPRGRDEQYFGPGTRLTVT.

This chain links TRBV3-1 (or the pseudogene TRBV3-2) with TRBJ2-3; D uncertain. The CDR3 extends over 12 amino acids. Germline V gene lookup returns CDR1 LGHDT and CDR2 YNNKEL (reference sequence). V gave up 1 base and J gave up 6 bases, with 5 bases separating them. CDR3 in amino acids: CASSQAADTQYF. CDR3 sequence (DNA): TGTGCCAGCAGCCAAGCAGCGGATACGCAGTATTTT.

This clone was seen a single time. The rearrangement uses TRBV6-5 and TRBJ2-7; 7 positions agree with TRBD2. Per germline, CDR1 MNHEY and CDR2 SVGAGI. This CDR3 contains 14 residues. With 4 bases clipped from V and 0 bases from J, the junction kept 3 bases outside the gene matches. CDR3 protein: CASSFQRDSYEQYF. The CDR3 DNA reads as TGTGCCAGCAGTTTTCAGCGGGACTCCTACGAGCAGTACTTC.

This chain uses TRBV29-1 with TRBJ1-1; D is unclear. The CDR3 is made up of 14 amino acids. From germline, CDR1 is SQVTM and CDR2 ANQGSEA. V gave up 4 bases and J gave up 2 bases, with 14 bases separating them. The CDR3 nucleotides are TGCAGCGTTGCCCCACAGATGGTTAACACTGAAGCTTTCTTT. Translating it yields CSVAPQMVNTEAFF.

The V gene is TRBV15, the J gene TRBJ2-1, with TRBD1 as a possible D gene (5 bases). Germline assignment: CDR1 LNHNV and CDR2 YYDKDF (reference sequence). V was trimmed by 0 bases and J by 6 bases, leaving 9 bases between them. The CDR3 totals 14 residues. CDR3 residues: CATSRDWGFNEQFF. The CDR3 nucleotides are TGTGCCACCAGCAGAGATTGGGGCTTCAATGAGCAGTTCTTC.

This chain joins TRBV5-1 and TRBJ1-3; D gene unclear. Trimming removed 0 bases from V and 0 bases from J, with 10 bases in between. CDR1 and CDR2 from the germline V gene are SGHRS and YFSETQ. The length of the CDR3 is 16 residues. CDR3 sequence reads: CASSLDGLSSGNTIYF. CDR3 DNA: TGCGCCAGCAGCTTGGACGGGCTATCCTCTGGAAACACCATATATTTT.

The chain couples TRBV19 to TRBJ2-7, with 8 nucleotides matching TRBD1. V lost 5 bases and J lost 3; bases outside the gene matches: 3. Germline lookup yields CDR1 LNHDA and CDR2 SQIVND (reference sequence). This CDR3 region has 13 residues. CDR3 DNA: TGTGCCAGTAGTCTGGGACAGGTCTACGAGCAGTACTTC. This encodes CASSLGQVYEQYF.

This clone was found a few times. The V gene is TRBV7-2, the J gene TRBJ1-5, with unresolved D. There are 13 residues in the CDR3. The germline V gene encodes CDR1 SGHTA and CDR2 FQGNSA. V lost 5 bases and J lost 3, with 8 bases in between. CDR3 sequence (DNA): TGTGCCAGCAGCCAAACAGACAATCAGCCCCAGCATTTT. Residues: CASSQTDNQPQHF.

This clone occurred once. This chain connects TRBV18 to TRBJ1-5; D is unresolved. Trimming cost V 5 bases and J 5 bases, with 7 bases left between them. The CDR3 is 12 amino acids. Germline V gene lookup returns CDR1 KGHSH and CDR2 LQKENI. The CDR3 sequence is CASSEADQPQHF. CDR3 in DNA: TGTGCCAGCTCAGAGGCCGATCAGCCCCAGCATTTT.